These 14 T cell receptor beta chains came from one sample sequenced in a study of OX40 agonist ivuxolimab in advanced cancers. TCRdb's table, derived via immunoSEQ multiplex PCR, lists solely in-frame clones and lacks some. The sample yields about 20,000 clones, approximately 83% seen once. The sequencing here drew on CD4+ or CD8+ T cells sorted from blood, taken in a trial of the OX40 agonist ivuxolimab. All receptors derive from an adult with an advanced solid tumor such as melanoma, head and neck, liver or kidney cancer.

This clone appeared a single time. The chain uses TRBV15 and TRBJ1-6; no reliable D call. V shed 1 base and J shed 8 bases, with 12 bases lying between them. Looked up from germline, CDR1 is LNHNV and CDR2 is YYDKDF (reference sequence). The CDR3 covers 15 residues. Here the CDR3 reads CATSRGSRSHSPLHF. The CDR3 DNA follows: TGTGCCACCAGCAGAGGGTCCCGAAGTCATTCACCCCTCCACTTT.

V is TRBV4-2 and J is TRBJ2-1; TRBD2 is a possible D gene (5 bases). Trimming took off 0 bases at V and 8 bases at J, with 17 bases between the two ends. The CDR3 contains 16 residues. From germline, CDR1 is LGHNA and CDR2 YNFKEQ. The CDR3 coding sequence is TGTGCCAGCAGCCAAGATCGTCTAGCCGGTAAGGATGAGCAGTTCTTC. Its protein product is CASSQDRLAGKDEQFF.

This chain joins TRBV6-6 and TRBJ2-3, with a possible D match to TRBD2 (5 bases). Trimming shortened V by 5 bases and J by 4 bases, and 10 bases separated the two germline ends. CDR1 and CDR2 (germline): MNHNY, SVGAGI (reference sequence). The CDR3 covers 13 residues. This chain's CDR3 is CASSVRESDTQYF. The CDR3, as DNA: TGTGCCAGCAGTGTCCGGGAATCAGATACGCAGTATTTT.

CDR3 sequence reads: CASSASSRSTDTQYF. The DNA for the CDR3 is TGTGCCAGCAGCGCCAGTTCAAGAAGCACAGATACGCAGTATTTT. The chain combines TRBV9 with TRBJ2-3; D call uncertain. Germline V CDR1 and CDR2: SGDLS, YYNGEE. Trimming left V 3 bases short and J 0 bases short, with 11 bases between. This CDR3 has 15 residues.

This clone turned up a few times. V is TRBV9 and J is TRBJ2-5; unclear D gene. Germline values: CDR1 SGDLS, CDR2 YYNGEE. V shed 0 bases and J shed 5 bases, with 14 bases lying between them. There are 15 residues in the CDR3. The CDR3 region is CASSVDGTPAETQYF. The CDR3, as DNA: TGTGCCAGCAGCGTAGATGGCACCCCGGCGGAGACCCAGTACTTC.

V is TRBV18 and J is TRBJ1-2, with D possibly being TRBD1 (5 bases). V was cut by 2 bases and J by 2 bases, with 6 bases left in between. This CDR3 has 13 residues. In germline, CDR1 is KGHSH, CDR2 LQKENI. Here the CDR3 DNA reads TGTGCCAGCTCACCATCAGGGAACTATGGCTACACCTTC. This sequence encodes CASSPSGNYGYTF.

The CDR3 loop reads CASTTRALEAFF. CDR3 sequence (DNA): TGTGCCAGTACCACCCGGGCCCTCGAAGCTTTCTTT. The genes are TRBV19 and TRBJ1-1; D not certain. Trimming pared 7 bases from V and 8 bases from J, leaving 14 bases between. This CDR3 region has 12 residues. Per germline, CDR1 LNHDA and CDR2 SQIVND (reference sequence).

The chain has TRBV4-3 and TRBJ1-4, with 11 bases aligning to TRBD1. After removal of 0 bases from V and 6 bases from J, the junction contained 12 bases not matched to a gene. The CDR3 is 19 residues long. The germline V gene encodes CDR1 LGHNA and CDR2 YSLEER. DNA for the CDR3: TGCGCCAGCAGCCAAGATACAGCCGGGACAGGGGGTACGGATGAAAAACTGTTTTTT. It encodes CASSQDTAGTGGTDEKLFF.

V gene TRBV7-3 combines with J gene TRBJ2-7; D gene uncertain. Deletions cut 5 bases from V and 3 bases from J, with 17 bases between. Germline V gives CDR1 SGHTA, CDR2 FQGTGA. The CDR3 runs to 15 residues. The CDR3 region is CASSPAPGPSYEQYF. CDR3 coding DNA: TGTGCCAGCAGCCCCGCCCCCGGACCGAGCTACGAGCAGTACTTC. Complete variable domain (other parts from reference TRBV7-3 and TRBJ2-7): GAGVSQTPSNKVTEKGKYVELRCDPISGHTALYWYRQSLGQGPEFLIYFQGTGAADDSGLPNDRFFAVRPEGSVSTLKIQRTERGDSAVYLCASSPAPGPSYEQYFGPGTRLTVT.

The V and J genes are TRBV29-1 and TRBJ1-2; 8 positions match TRBD1. The germline CDR1 and CDR2 sequences are SQVTM and ANQGSEA. CDR3 size: 15 residues. The V segment lost 1 base and the J segment 2 bases; nucleotides outside the gene matches: 6. CDR3 protein: CSVEARRQGNYGYTF. The CDR3 region has the DNA TGCAGCGTTGAAGCCCGAAGACAGGGGAACTATGGCTACACCTTC.

CDR3 nucleotides: TGTGCCAGCAGCTTAGCGGGAGCCCGAACAGATACGCAGTATTTT. Its translation: CASSLAGARTDTQYF. The chain recombines TRBV7-9 with TRBJ2-3, with a weak D call TRBD2 (5 bases). CDR1 is SEHNR and CDR2 is FQNEAQ in the germline V gene (reference sequence). CDR3 length: 15 amino acids. Trimming stripped 0 bases from V and 3 bases from J, with 10 bases between.

This clone was observed a few times. V and J are TRBV4-3 and TRBJ2-7; 9 bases align to TRBD2. Germline CDR1 LGHNA, CDR2 YSLEER. The CDR3 totals 17 residues. V shed 0 bases, J shed 2 bases, and the junction held 8 bases outside the gene matches. CDR3 sequence: CASSQDRLAGPPYEQYF. In DNA, the CDR3 is TGCGCCAGCAGCCAAGACCGGCTAGCGGGGCCTCCCTACGAGCAGTACTTC.

The chain uses TRBV5-8 and TRBJ2-1; D possibly corresponds to TRBD2 (6 bases). This CDR3 has 13 amino acids. Trimming removed 1 base from V and 15 bases from J, with 17 bases in between. Germline CDR1 SGHTS, CDR2 YDEGEE. The CDR3 loop reads CASSLMREVLGFF. The CDR3 DNA follows: TGTGCCAGCAGCTTGATGCGGGAAGTTCTTGGGTTCTTC.

Only one count was recorded for this clone. The rearrangement uses TRBV7-6 and TRBJ2-2, with TRBD1 as a possible D gene (5 bases). This CDR3 has 15 residues. The V end lost 1 base, the J end lost 5 bases, and 11 bases lay between the germline ends. CDR1 is SGHVS, CDR2 FNYEAQ, per germline. This CDR3 reads CASSLVRAKTGELFF. CDR3 sequence (DNA): TGTGCCAGCAGCTTAGTCAGGGCTAAGACCGGGGAGCTGTTTTTT.